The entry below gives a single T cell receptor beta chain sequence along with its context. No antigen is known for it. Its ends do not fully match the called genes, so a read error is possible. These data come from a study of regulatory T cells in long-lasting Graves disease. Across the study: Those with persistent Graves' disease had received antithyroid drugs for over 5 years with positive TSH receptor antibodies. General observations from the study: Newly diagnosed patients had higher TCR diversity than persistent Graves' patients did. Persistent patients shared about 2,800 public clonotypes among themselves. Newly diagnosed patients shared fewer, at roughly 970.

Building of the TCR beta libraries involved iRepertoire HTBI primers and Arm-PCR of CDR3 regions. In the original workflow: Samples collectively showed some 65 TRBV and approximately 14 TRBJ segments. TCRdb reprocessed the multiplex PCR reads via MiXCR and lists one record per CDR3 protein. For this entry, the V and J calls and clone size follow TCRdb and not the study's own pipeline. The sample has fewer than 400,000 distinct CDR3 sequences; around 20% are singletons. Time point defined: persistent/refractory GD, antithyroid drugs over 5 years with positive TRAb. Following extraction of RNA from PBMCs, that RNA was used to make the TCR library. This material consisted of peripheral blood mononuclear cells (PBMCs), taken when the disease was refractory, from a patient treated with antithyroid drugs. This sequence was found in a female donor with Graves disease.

Here the CDR3 reads CASSSRTAMNTEALF. CDR3 nucleotides: TGTGCCAGCAGTTCAAGGACAGCGATGAACACTGAAGCTCTCTTT. The chain is built from TRBV2 and TRBJ1-1; tentatively, D is TRBD1 (6 bases). The CDR3 loop spans 15 amino acids. From germline, CDR1 is SNHLY and CDR2 FYNNEI.